What follows are 30 T cell receptor beta chains derived from one specimen sequenced in a study of OX40 agonist ivuxolimab in advanced cancers. The repertoire was sequenced with immunoSEQ multiplex PCR; TCRdb's copy has only in-frame clones and lacks some. The data show 65,000 to 90,000 clones, around 90% seen once. Sequenced material: CD4+ or CD8+ T cells sorted from blood, taken in a trial of the OX40 agonist ivuxolimab. These receptors were collected from an adult with an advanced solid tumor such as melanoma, head and neck, liver or kidney cancer.

This chain uses TRBV27 with TRBJ1-2, with D unclear. The V end was cut by 5 bases, the J end by 6 bases, with 13 bases between. This CDR3 is built from 13 residues. Germline V gene sequence: CDR1 MNHEY, CDR2 SMNVEV (reference sequence). The CDR3 region has the DNA TGTGCCAGCAGTCCTGGACCGGCCCATGGCTACACCTTC. Encoded protein: CASSPGPAHGYTF.

This chain connects TRBV30 to TRBJ1-2, with TRBD1 matching over 10 bases. The CDR3 has 16 residues. Germline CDR1 and CDR2: GTSNPN and SVGIG (reference sequence). The V segment lost 5 bases and the J segment 2 bases; nucleotides outside the gene matches: 11. CDR3 region: CAWDPRTGGSNYGYTF. As DNA, the CDR3 is TGTGCCTGGGACCCAAGGACAGGGGGGTCCAACTATGGCTACACCTTC.

To note about this clone: Distinct nucleotide sequences in the sample also encode this CDR3. The genes are TRBV27 and TRBJ2-7; weak D call: TRBD2 (5 bases). The CDR3 length is 13 residues. Per the germline V gene, CDR1 is MNHEY and CDR2 is SMNVEV (reference sequence). Trimming removed 2 bases at V and 2 bases at J, with 7 bases between. The CDR3 region has the DNA TGTGCCAGCAGTTTAGGAGGTACCTACGAGCAGTACTTC. The encoded protein is CASSLGGTYEQYF.

The rearrangement links TRBV29-1 to TRBJ1-2; 10 bases are shared with TRBD1. V dropped 6 bases and J dropped 3; count of bases not matched to a gene: 1. This CDR3 comprises 12 residues. Germline V gives CDR1 SQVTM, CDR2 ANQGSEA. The CDR3 sequence is CSVTGGDYGYTF. In DNA form, the CDR3 reads TGCAGCGTGACAGGGGGCGACTATGGCTACACCTTC.

The chain has TRBV7-9 and TRBJ1-2, with D perhaps TRBD1 (6 bases). V was trimmed by 1 base and J by 4 bases, leaving 10 bases between them. This CDR3 comprises 14 residues. Germline CDR1 SEHNR, CDR2 FQNEAQ (reference sequence). This CDR3 is CASSLGPTGYGYTF. CDR3 nucleotide sequence: TGTGCCAGCAGCTTAGGCCCGACAGGCTATGGCTACACCTTC.

This clone was observed once. The V and J genes are TRBV11-2 and TRBJ1-3; D call uncertain. The germline CDR1 and CDR2 sequences are SGHAT and FQNNGV. The CDR3 length is 14 residues. Trimming took 6 bases from V and 5 from J, leaving 14 bases between them. The CDR3 DNA reads as TGTGCCAGCAGACCCCTAGAGGGTAGAAACACCATATATTTT. Translating it yields CASRPLEGRNTIYF.

DNA for the CDR3: TGTGCCACCAGCACGGCACAGGGGGTTTCAGGAAACACCATATATTTT. It is translated as CATSTAQGVSGNTIYF. The genes are TRBV15 and TRBJ1-3; 8 nucleotides agree with TRBD1. The trim removed 4 bases at V and 4 bases at J, leaving 9 bases unmatched. The CDR3 loop spans 16 amino acids. Germline V gene sequence: CDR1 LNHNV, CDR2 YYDKDF (reference sequence).

The sample holds one count of this clone. J is TRBJ2-7 and V is TRBV19; 8 bases match TRBD1. The V gene's germline CDR1 is LNHDA and CDR2 SQIVND (reference sequence). V trimming: 5 bases; J trimming: 6 bases; junction bases outside the gene matches: 9. This CDR3 is 14 amino acids long. CDR3 DNA: TGTGCCAGTAGTTTGCAGGGGGCCTTGGCCGAGCAGTACTTC. Translated: CASSLQGALAEQYF.

This chain joins TRBV5-6 and TRBJ1-2; D possibly corresponds to TRBD1 (6 bases). V shed 4 bases and J shed 3 bases, with 13 bases lying between them. The V gene's germline CDR1 is SGHDT and CDR2 YYEEEE. The CDR3 is made up of 14 amino acids. In DNA, the CDR3 is TGTGCCAGCAGCCATACAGGGTCGGACTATGGCTACACCTTC. It codes for CASSHTGSDYGYTF.

This chain connects TRBV27 to TRBJ2-3; 9 positions match TRBD2. J was trimmed by 0 bases and V by 1 base; bases with no gene match: 2. The CDR3 runs to 16 residues. Germline loops: CDR1 MNHEY, CDR2 SMNVEV (reference sequence). CDR3 bases: TGTGCCAGCAGTTTATTAGCGGGGGCTAGCACAGATACGCAGTATTTT. Amino acids: CASSLLAGASTDTQYF.

V and J are TRBV6-5 and TRBJ1-5; D ambiguous. The CDR3 is 14 amino acids. Germline loops: CDR1 MNHEY, CDR2 SVGAGI. Trimming stripped 0 bases from V and 7 bases from J, with 10 bases between. In nucleotides, the CDR3 is TGTGCCAGCAGTTACTCGACGGAAACGCAGCCCCAGCATTTT. Its translation is CASSYSTETQPQHF.

This sequence joins TRBV10-3 and TRBJ1-3; D is unresolved. Germline CDR1 is ENHRY and CDR2 is SYGVKD. This CDR3 is 13 amino acids long. Trimming cost V 3 bases and J 4 bases, with 7 bases left between them. This CDR3 reads CAISETVGNTIYF. In nucleotides, the CDR3 is TGTGCCATCAGTGAAACGGTCGGAAACACCATATATTTT.

The gene calls are TRBV29-1 and TRBJ1-1, with D uncertain. CDR1 SQVTM and CDR2 ANQGSEA come from the germline V gene. Trimming stripped 4 bases from V and 4 bases from J, with 10 bases between. This CDR3 contains 12 residues. CDR3 bases: TGCAGCGTTGTGTGGGAGGCCACTGAAGCTTTCTTT. This translates into CSVVWEATEAFF. The complete variable domain, with remaining parts taken from reference TRBV29-1 and TRBJ1-1, reads SAVISQKPSRDICQRGTSLTIQCQVDSQVTMMFWYRQQPGQSLTLIATANQGSEATYESGFVIDKFPISRPNLTFSTLTVSNMSPEDSSIYLCSVVWEATEAFFGQGTRLTVV.

This clone was detected only once. The chain joins TRBV4-3 to TRBJ1-6; D unclear. Trimming removed 9 bases at V and 4 bases at J, with 7 bases between. CDR3 size: 12 residues. Germline loops: CDR1 LGHNA, CDR2 YSLEER. The CDR3 DNA is TGCGCCAGTAGTTATTATAATTCACCCCTCCACTTT. It yields the protein CASSYYNSPLHF.

This clone was seen just once. The chain combines TRBV4-1 with TRBJ2-7; the D is unclear. CDR1 is MGHRA and CDR2 is YSYEKL in the germline V gene. CDR3 length equals 12 residues. The V end lost 2 bases, the J end lost 4 bases, and 6 bases lay between the germline ends. The CDR3 DNA reads TGCGCCAGCAGCCAAAACCGATACGAGCAGTACTTC. It is translated as CASSQNRYEQYF.

This rearrangement joins TRBV5-6 to TRBJ2-1; D is ambiguous. V was shortened by 0 bases and J by 7 bases, with 5 bases between the two germline ends. Per germline, CDR1 SGHDT and CDR2 YYEEEE. The CDR3 is 12 amino acids. The CDR3 reads CASSLGRNEQFF. The CDR3 region has the DNA TGTGCCAGCAGCTTGGGTCGGAATGAGCAGTTCTTC. Combining the CDR3 with reference TRBV5-6 and TRBJ2-1 gives the whole variable domain DAGVTQSPTHLIKTRGQQVTLRCSPKSGHDTVSWYQQALGQGPQFIFQYYEEEERQRGNFPDRFSGHQFPNYSSELNVNALLLGDSALYLCASSLGRNEQFFGPGTRLTVL.

The chain joins TRBV2 to TRBJ2-3; TRBD2 aligns across 14 bases. There are 15 residues in the CDR3. The V gene end was trimmed by 4 bases and the J gene end by 6 bases; junction bases not matched to a gene: 3. Germline V gene data show CDR1 as SNHLY and CDR2 as FYNNEI. In DNA form, the CDR3 reads TGTGCCAGCAGTGGGACTAGCGGGGGGATCGATACGCAGTATTTT. Its translation: CASSGTSGGIDTQYF. Filled out from reference TRBV2 and TRBJ2-3, the complete variable domain reads EPEVTQTPSHQVTQMGQEVILRCVPISNHLYFYWYRQILGQKVEFLVSFYNNEISEKSEIFDDQFSVERPDGSNFTLKIRSTKLEDSAMYFCASSGTSGGIDTQYFGPGTRLTVL.

The chain couples TRBV9 to TRBJ2-7, with TRBD2 matching 12 bases. This CDR3 is 13 amino acids long. CDR1 and CDR2 (germline): SGDLS, YYNGEE. J lost 7 bases, V lost 4 bases, and 3 bases had no gene match. The CDR3 spells CASSPGTSGEQYF. The CDR3, as DNA: TGTGCCAGCAGCCCCGGGACTAGCGGGGAGCAGTACTTC.

V usage is TRBV6-5 and J usage is TRBJ2-5, with 9 bases matching TRBD2. After removal of 0 bases from V and 3 bases from J, the junction contained 5 bases not matched to a gene. This CDR3 has 16 amino acids. From germline, CDR1 is MNHEY and CDR2 SVGAGI. This chain's CDR3 is CASSYSLAGGKETQYF. CDR3 nucleotide sequence: TGTGCCAGCAGTTACTCGTTGGCGGGGGGGAAAGAGACCCAGTACTTC.

The chain employs TRBV9 and TRBJ2-5, with D tentatively TRBD1 or TRBD2 (5 bases each). The CDR3 consists of 13 residues. In germline, CDR1 is SGDLS, CDR2 YYNGEE. The V gene lost 0 bases and the J gene lost 7 bases, with 10 bases spanning the gap. CDR3 in amino acids: CASSVGDGTTQYF. The CDR3 DNA follows: TGTGCCAGCAGCGTAGGGGACGGAACGACCCAGTACTTC.

The CDR3 region is CASHQAVSTDTQYF. CDR3 nucleotides: TGTGCCAGCCACCAAGCGGTGTCGACAGATACGCAGTATTTT. The rearrangement links TRBV18 to TRBJ2-3; D perhaps matches TRBD2 (5 bases). CDR3 length: 14 amino acids. CDR1 and CDR2 (germline): KGHSH, LQKENI. Trimming removed 8 bases from V and 3 bases from J, with 15 bases in between.

This chain connects TRBV7-9 to TRBJ2-5; the D gene is possibly TRBD2 (6 bases). Germline CDR1 reads SEHNR; CDR2 reads FQNEAQ (reference sequence). The CDR3 consists of 16 residues. V lost 5 bases and J 3 bases, leaving 19 bases between the germline ends. The CDR3 DNA reads TGTGCCAGCAGCCACCGGGACTCTCTAACCAAAGAGACCCAGTACTTC. Translated: CASSHRDSLTKETQYF.

This rearrangement joins TRBV14 to TRBJ1-4, with no clear D. V was cut by 4 bases and J by 0 bases, with 6 bases left in between. The CDR3 extends over 14 amino acids. Per the germline V gene, CDR1 is SGHDN and CDR2 is FVKESK. The CDR3 reads CASSPYATNEKLFF. CDR3 nucleotide sequence: TGTGCCAGCAGCCCATATGCAACTAATGAAAAACTGTTTTTT.

The chain combines TRBV13 with TRBJ2-4; no firm D call. V lost 5 bases to trimming and J lost 4 bases, with 15 bases between them. Germline-derived CDR1 and CDR2 are PRHDT and FYEKMQ (reference sequence). This CDR3 is 15 amino acids long. Written as DNA, the CDR3 is TGTGCCAGCAGCCAAGGTTCCGGCCCTAAAAACATTCAGTACTTC. Its translation is CASSQGSGPKNIQYF.

The chain carries TRBV6-5 and TRBJ2-7, with TRBD1 matching over 12 bases. Looked up from germline, CDR1 is MNHEY and CDR2 is SVGAGI. The CDR3 is made up of 16 amino acids. V dropped 0 bases and J dropped 6; count of bases not matched to a gene: 6. For the CDR3, the DNA is TGTGCCAGCAGTTACTCGGGGACAGGGGGCGGCCTCGAGCAGTACTTC. This encodes CASSYSGTGGGLEQYF.

This chain uses TRBV9 with TRBJ1-2, with TRBD1 matching over 7 bases. Trimming at V came to 3 bases and at J to 6 bases, leaving 2 bases not matched to a gene. The CDR3 extends over 12 amino acids. Germline V gene data show CDR1 as SGDLS and CDR2 as YYNGEE. CDR3 loop: CASSATGDGYTF. CDR3 nucleotide sequence: TGTGCCAGCAGCGCTACAGGGGATGGCTACACCTTC.

The V call is TRBV19, the J call TRBJ2-4; 8 bases are shared with TRBD2. The CDR3 contains 16 residues. V was clipped by 7 bases and J by 0 bases; unmatched bases: 8. Germline CDR1 and CDR2: LNHDA and SQIVND (reference sequence). CDR3 loop: CASISAGEGAKNIQYF. DNA for the CDR3: TGTGCCAGTATCTCAGCGGGGGAGGGAGCCAAAAACATTCAGTACTTC. Full variable domain (rest looked up from reference TRBV19 and TRBJ2-4): DGGITQSPKYLFRKEGQNVTLSCEQNLNHDAMYWYRQDPGQGLRLIYYSQIVNDFQKGDIAEGYSVSREKKESFPLTVTSAQKNPTAFYLCASISAGEGAKNIQYFGAGTRLSVL.

This chain uses TRBV7-3 with TRBJ2-5, with 10 bases aligning to TRBD1. CDR3 length equals 14 residues. From germline, CDR1 is SGHTA and CDR2 FQGTGA. V lost 5 bases, J lost 8 bases, and 8 bases stayed unmatched. DNA for the CDR3: TGTGCCAGCAGCCGGTCCGGGACAGGGGACACCCAGTACTTC. Protein sequence: CASSRSGTGDTQYF.

V and J are TRBV10-3 and TRBJ2-7, with 9 bases matching TRBD1. Germline-derived CDR1 and CDR2 are ENHRY and SYGVKD. V dropped 2 bases and J dropped 4; count of bases not matched to a gene: 9. This CDR3 is built from 16 residues. The CDR3 region has the DNA TGTGCCATCAGTGAGCCTTCGGGGACAGGGAGGTACGAGCAGTACTTC. This encodes CAISEPSGTGRYEQYF.

The chain links TRBV11-2 to TRBJ1-4; D call uncertain. Trimming took 4 bases from V and 2 from J, leaving 17 bases between them. This CDR3 contains 17 residues. Germline CDR1 is SGHAT and CDR2 is FQNNGV. The CDR3 sequence: CASSSRPGWGTNEKLFF. CDR3 DNA: TGTGCCAGCAGCTCAAGACCGGGGTGGGGTACTAATGAAAAACTGTTTTTT. The variable domain in full, completed from reference TRBV11-2 and TRBJ1-4, reads EAGVAQSPRYKIIEKRQSVAFWCNPISGHATLYWYQQILGQGPKLLIQFQNNGVVDDSQLPKDRFSAERLKGVDSTLKIQPAKLEDSAVYLCASSSRPGWGTNEKLFFGSGTQLSVL.